This T cell receptor (beta chain) is drawn from a study of Ad26.COV2.S vaccination and SARS-CoV-2 variants. The overall study: Among those in the COV1001 Ad26.COV2.S trial arm was the donor. By the intramuscular route, Ad26.COV2.S was given once, or twice 56 days apart.

Profiling relied on immunoSEQ multiplex PCR, and the TCRdb table lists in-frame clones only, not all of them. The sample includes some 250,000 clones, 88% seen only once; the top ten take around a tenth. Stated treatment: roughly 19 received Ad26.COV2.S at low or high dose, single or two shots; roughly five received placebo; per-sample allocation not given. Collection of samples fell on day 63 after the first vaccine or placebo injection. Deletions cut 4 bases from V and 2 bases from J, with 13 bases between. Germline CDR1 reads SGHRS; CDR2 reads YFSETQ. The CDR3 totals 14 residues. This clone was seen only a few times.

The specimen comprised peripheral blood, sampled in a trial of Ad26.COV2.S vaccine versus placebo. The V call is TRBV5-1, the J call TRBJ2-7; the D call may be TRBD1 or TRBD2 (7 bases each). This TCR was recovered from a person aged 18-60 years who received the Ad26.COV2.S COVID-19 vaccine or a placebo. Here the CDR3 reads CASSAGDSPYEQYF. The CDR3 nucleotides read TGCGCCAGCAGCGCGGGGGACAGCCCCTACGAGCAGTACTTC.